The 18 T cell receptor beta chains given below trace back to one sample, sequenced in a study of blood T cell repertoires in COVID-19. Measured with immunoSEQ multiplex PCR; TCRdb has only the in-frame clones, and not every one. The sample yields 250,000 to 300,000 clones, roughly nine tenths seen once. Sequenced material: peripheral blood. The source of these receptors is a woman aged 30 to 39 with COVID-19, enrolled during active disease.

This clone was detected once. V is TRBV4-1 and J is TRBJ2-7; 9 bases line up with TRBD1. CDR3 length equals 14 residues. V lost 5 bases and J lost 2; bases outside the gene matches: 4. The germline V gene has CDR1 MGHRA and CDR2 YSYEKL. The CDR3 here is CASSAGQGTYEQYF. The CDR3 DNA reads TGCGCCAGCAGCGCGGGACAGGGAACCTACGAGCAGTACTTC.

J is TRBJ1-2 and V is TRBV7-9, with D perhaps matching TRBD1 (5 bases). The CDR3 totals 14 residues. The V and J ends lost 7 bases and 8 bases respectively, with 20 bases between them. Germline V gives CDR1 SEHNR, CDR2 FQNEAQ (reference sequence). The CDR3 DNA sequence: TGTGCCAGCAACCCTACCGGCTCGGGGGAGGGCTACACCTTC. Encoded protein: CASNPTGSGEGYTF.

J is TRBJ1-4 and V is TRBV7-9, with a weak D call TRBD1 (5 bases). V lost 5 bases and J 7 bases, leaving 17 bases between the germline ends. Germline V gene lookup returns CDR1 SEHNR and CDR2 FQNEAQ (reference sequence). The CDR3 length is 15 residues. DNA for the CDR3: TGTGCCAGCAGCCCAGATAGGAGGGGCCGTGAAAAACTGTTTTTT. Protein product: CASSPDRRGREKLFF. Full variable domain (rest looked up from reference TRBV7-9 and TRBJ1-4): DTGVSQNPRHKITKRGQNVTFRCDPISEHNRLYWYRQTLGQGPEFLTYFQNEAQLEKSRLLSDRFSAERPKGSFSTLEIQRTEQGDSAMYLCASSPDRRGREKLFFGSGTQLSVL.

The DNA for the CDR3 is TGTGCCAGCAGTCTCTCCGGAACTAATGAAAAACTGTTTTTT. The encoded protein is CASSLSGTNEKLFF. The rearrangement uses TRBV6-5 and TRBJ1-4; D is undetermined. Germline loops: CDR1 MNHEY, CDR2 SVGAGI. The CDR3 extends over 14 amino acids. The V and J ends lost 5 bases and 1 base respectively, with 8 bases between them.

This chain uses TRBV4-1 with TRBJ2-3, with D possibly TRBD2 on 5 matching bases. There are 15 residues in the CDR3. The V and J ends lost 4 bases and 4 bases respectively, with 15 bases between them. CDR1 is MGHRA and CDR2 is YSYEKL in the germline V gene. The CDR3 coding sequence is TGCGCCAGCAGCCTCGGCACTCCGGAGGCAGATACGCAGTATTTT. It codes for CASSLGTPEADTQYF.

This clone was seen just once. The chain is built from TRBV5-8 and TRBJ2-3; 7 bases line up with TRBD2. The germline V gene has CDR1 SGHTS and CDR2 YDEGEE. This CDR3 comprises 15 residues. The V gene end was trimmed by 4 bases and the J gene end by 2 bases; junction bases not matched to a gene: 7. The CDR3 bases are TGTGCCAGCAGCCCGGCTGGGAGGGCCACAGATACGCAGTATTTT. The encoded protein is CASSPAGRATDTQYF.

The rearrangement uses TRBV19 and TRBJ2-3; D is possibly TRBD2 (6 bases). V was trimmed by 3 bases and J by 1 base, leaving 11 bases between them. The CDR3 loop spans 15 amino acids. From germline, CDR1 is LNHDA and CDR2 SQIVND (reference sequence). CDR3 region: CASSMTRTRTDTQYF. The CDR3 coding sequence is TGTGCCAGTAGTATGACTAGAACTCGCACAGATACGCAGTATTTT.

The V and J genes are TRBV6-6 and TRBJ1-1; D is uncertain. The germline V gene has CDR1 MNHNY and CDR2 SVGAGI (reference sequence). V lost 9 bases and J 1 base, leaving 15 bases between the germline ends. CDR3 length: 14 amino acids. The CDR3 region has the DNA TGTGCCAGTATCTCTTTGGGGAGGAACACTGAAGCTTTCTTT. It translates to CASISLGRNTEAFF.

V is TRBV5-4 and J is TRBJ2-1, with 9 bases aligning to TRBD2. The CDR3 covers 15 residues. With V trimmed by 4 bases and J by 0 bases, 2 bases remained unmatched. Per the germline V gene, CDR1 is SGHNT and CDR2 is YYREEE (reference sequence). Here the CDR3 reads CASSPLAGSYNEQFF. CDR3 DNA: TGTGCCAGCAGCCCACTAGCGGGCTCCTACAATGAGCAGTTCTTC.

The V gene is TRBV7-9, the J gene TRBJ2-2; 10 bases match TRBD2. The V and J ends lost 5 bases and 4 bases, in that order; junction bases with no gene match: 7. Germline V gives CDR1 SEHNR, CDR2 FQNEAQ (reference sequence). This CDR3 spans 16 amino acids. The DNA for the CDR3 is TGTGCCAGCAGCCAAGGGACTAGCGAGGGCACCGGGGAGCTGTTTTTT. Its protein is CASSQGTSEGTGELFF.

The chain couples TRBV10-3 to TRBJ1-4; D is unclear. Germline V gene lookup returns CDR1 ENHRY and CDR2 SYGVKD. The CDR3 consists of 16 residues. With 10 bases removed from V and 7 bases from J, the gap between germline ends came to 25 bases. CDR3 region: CATREAGSRSGEKLFF. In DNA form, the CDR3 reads TGTGCCACGCGAGAGGCGGGGAGTCGCAGTGGTGAAAAACTGTTTTTT.

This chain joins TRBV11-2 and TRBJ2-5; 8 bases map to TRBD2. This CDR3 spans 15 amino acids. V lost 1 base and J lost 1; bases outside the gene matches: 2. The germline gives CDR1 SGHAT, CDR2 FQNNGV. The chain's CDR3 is CASSLGGGTQETQYF. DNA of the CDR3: TGTGCCAGCAGCTTAGGCGGGGGGACCCAAGAGACCCAGTACTTC.

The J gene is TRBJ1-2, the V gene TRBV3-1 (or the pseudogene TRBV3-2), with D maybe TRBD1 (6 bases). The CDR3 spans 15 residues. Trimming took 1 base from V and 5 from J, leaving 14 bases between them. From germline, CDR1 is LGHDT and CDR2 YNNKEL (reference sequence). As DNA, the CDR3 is TGTGCCAGCAGCCAAGTGGGGGCAGTAAGGTATGGCTACACCTTC. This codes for CASSQVGAVRYGYTF.

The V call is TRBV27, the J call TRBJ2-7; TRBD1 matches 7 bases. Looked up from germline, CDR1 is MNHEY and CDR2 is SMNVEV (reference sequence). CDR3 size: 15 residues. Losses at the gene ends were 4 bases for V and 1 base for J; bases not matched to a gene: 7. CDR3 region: CASSSRGLASYEQYF. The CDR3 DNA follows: TGTGCCAGCAGTTCGAGGGGGCTAGCATCCTACGAGCAGTACTTC.

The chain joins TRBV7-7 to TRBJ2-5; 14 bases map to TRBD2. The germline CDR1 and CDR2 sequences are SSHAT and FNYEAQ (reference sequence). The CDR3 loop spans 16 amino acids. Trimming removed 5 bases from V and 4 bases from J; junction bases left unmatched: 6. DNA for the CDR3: TGTGCCAGCAGCCCTGGACTAGCGGGGGGTGGAGAGACCCAGTACTTC. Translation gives CASSPGLAGGGETQYF.

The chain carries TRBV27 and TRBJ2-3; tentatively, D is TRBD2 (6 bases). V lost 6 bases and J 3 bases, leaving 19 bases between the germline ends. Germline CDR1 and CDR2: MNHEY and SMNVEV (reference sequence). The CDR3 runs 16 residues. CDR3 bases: TGTGCCAGCAGCTCTCTGACGGGGAGGAGGACAGATACGCAGTATTTT. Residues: CASSSLTGRRTDTQYF.

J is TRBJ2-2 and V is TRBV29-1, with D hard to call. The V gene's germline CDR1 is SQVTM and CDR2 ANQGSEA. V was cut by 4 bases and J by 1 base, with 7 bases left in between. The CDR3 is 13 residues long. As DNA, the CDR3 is TGCAGCGTTGGAATAGTGAACACCGGGGAGCTGTTTTTT. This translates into CSVGIVNTGELFF.

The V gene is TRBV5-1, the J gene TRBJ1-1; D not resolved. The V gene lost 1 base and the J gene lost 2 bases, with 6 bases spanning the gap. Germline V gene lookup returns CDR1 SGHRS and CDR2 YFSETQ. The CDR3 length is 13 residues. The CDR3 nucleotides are TGCGCCAGCAGCTTGTCACAAAACACTGAAGCTTTCTTT. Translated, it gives CASSLSQNTEAFF.